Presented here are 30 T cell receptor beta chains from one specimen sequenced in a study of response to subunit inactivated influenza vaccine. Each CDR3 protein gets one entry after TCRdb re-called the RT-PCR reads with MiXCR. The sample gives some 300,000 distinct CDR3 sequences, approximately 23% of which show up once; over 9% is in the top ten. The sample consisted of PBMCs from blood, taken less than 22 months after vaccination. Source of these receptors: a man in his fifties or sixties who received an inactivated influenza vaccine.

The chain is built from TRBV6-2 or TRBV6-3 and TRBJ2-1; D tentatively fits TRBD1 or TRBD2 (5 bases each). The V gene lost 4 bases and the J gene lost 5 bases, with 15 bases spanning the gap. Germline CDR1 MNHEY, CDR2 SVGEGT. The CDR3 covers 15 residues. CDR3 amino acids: CASSSFLWGHNEQFF. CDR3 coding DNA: TGTGCCAGCAGTTCTTTTTTGTGGGGACACAATGAGCAGTTCTTC.

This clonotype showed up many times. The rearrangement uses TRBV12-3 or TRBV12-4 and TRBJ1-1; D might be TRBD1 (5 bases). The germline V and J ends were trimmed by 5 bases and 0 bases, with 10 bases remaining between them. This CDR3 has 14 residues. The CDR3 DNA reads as TGTGCCAGCAGTCTCACGGACATGAACACTGAAGCTTTCTTT. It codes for CASSLTDMNTEAFF.

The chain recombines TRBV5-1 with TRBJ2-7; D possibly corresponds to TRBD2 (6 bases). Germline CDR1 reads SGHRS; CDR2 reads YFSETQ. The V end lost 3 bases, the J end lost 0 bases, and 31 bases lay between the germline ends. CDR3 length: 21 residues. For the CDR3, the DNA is TGCGCCAGCAGCTCCCTGGGACGGGACTCCTTGTCGAAACGGAGCTCCTACGAGCAGTACTTC. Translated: CASSSLGRDSLSKRSSYEQYF.

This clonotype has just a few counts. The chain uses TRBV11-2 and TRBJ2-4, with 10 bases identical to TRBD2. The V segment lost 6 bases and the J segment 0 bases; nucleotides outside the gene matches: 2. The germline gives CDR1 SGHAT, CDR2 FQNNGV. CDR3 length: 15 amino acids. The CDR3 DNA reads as TGTGCCAGCAGGAGACTAGCGGGAGCCAAAAACATTCAGTACTTC. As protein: CASRRLAGAKNIQYF.

The CDR3 is CASSLGVTVNTEAFF. CDR3 nucleotides: TGTGCCAGCAGCTTAGGGGTGACCGTGAACACTGAAGCTTTCTTT. This chain connects TRBV7-9 to TRBJ1-1; D is uncertain. V was trimmed by 1 base and J by 0 bases, leaving 9 bases between them. This CDR3 contains 15 residues. The germline V gene encodes CDR1 SEHNR and CDR2 FQNEAQ (reference sequence).

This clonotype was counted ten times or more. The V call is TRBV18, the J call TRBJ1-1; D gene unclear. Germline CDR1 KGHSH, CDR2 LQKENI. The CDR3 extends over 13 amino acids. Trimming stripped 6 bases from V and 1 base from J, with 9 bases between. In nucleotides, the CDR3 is TGTGCCAGCTCCCCAAACGGGAACACTGAAGCTTTCTTT. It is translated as CASSPNGNTEAFF.

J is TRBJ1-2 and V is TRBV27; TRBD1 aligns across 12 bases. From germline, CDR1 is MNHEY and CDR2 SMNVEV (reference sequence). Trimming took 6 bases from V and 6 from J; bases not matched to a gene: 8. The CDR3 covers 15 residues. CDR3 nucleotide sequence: TGTGCCAGCAGGCAAACCGGGACAGGGGGCAATGGCTACACCTTC. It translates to CASRQTGTGGNGYTF.

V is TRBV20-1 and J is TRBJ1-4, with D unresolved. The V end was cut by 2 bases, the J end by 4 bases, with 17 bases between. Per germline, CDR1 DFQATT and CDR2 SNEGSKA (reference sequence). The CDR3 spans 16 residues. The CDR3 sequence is CSARNPAAVHNEKLFF. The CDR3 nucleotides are TGCAGTGCTAGAAACCCTGCCGCGGTTCATAATGAAAAACTGTTTTTT.

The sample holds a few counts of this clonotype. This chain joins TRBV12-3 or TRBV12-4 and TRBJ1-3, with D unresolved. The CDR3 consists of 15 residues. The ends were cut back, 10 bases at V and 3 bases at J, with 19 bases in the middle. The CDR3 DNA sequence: TGTGCCACCGGGAGAATTCAATTCGATGGAAACACCATATATTTT. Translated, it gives CATGRIQFDGNTIYF.

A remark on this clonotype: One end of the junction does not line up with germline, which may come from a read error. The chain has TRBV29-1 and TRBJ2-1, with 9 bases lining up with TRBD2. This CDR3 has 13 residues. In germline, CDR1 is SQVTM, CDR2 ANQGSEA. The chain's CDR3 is CSYVTSGYNEQLF. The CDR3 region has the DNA TGCAGCTACGTGACTAGCGGATACAATGAGCAGTTATTC.

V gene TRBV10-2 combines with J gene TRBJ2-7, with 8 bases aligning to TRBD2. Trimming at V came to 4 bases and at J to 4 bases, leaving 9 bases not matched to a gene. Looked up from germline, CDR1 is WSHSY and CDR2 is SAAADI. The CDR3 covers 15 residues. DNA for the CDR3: TGCGCCAGCAGTGCAGCGGGAGCCTTGGGTTACGAGCAGTACTTC. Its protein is CASSAAGALGYEQYF.

The CDR3 region has the DNA TGTGCCAGCAGGAAGACGGAATATCCTCAGTACTTC. Its protein is CASRKTEYPQYF. V gene TRBV12-3 or TRBV12-4 combines with J gene TRBJ2-7; no clear D. The CDR3 runs 12 residues. V was pared by 6 bases and J by 10 bases, with 16 bases between.

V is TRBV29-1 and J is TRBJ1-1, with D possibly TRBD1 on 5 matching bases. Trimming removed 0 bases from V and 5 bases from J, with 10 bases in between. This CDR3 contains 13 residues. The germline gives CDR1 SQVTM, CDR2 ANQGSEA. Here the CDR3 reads CSVEDGGRTEAFF. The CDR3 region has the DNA TGCAGCGTTGAAGATGGGGGGAGGACTGAAGCTTTCTTT.

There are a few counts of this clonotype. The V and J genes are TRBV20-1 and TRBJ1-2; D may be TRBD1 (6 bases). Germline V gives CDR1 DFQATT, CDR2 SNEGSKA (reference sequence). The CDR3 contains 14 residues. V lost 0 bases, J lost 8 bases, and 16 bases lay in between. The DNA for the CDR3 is TGCAGTGCTAGAGATAACCGACAGGCCGGGGGCTACACCTTC. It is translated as CSARDNRQAGGYTF.

CDR3: CAISPGSQKPYNEQFF. For the CDR3, the DNA is TGTGCCATCAGCCCGGGGTCGCAGAAACCCTACAATGAGCAGTTCTTC. V gene TRBV10-3 combines with J gene TRBJ2-1; possibly TRBD2 for D (5 bases). The CDR3 covers 16 residues. Germline CDR1 ENHRY, CDR2 SYGVKD. V lost 6 bases and J lost 2, with 17 bases in between.

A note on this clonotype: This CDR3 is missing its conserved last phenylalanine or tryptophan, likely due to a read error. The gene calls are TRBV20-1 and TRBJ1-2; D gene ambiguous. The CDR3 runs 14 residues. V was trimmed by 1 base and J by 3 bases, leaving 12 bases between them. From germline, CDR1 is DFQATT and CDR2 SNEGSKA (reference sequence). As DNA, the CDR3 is TGCAGTGCTAGAGGAACCAACAGTGACTATGGCTACACCTTG. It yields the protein CSARGTNSDYGYTL.

CDR3 coding DNA: TGCAGCGTTCGTCCGTCTGTAGGCTACGAGCAGTACTTC. Translated: CSVRPSVGYEQYF. The chain couples TRBV29-1 to TRBJ2-7; D is unresolved. Trimming pared 5 bases from V and 3 bases from J, leaving 14 bases between. Germline V gene lookup returns CDR1 SQVTM and CDR2 ANQGSEA. This CDR3 comprises 13 residues.

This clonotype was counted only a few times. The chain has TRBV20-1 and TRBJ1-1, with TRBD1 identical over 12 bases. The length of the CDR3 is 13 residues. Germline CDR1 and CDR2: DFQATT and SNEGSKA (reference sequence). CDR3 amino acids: CRGTGGIVTEAFF. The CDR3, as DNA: TGCAGGGGGACAGGGGGCATAGTCACTGAAGCTTTCTTT.

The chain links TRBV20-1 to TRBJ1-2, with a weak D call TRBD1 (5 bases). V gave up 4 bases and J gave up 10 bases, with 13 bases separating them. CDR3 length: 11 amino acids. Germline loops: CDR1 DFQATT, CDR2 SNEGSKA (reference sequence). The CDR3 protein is CSATGGGIYTF. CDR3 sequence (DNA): TGCAGTGCTACCGGTGGGGGAATCTACACCTTC.

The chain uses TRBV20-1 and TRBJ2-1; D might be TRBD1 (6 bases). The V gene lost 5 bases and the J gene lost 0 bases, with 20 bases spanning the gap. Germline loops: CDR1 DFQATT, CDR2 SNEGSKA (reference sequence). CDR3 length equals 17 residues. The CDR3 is CSALTRTVQSSYNEQFF. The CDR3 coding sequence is TGCAGTGCTTTAACTCGGACAGTCCAAAGCTCCTACAATGAGCAGTTCTTC.

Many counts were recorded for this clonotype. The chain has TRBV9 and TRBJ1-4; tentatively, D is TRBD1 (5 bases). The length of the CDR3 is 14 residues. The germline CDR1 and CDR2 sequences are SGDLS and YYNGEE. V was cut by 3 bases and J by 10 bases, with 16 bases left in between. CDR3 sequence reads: CASSGGGEGGKLFF. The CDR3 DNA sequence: TGTGCCAGCAGCGGAGGAGGGGAGGGTGGAAAACTGTTTTTT.

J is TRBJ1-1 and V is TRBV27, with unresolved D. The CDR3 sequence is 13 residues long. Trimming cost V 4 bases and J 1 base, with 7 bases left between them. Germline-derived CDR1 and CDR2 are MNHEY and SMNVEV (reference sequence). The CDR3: CASSSIGNTEAFF. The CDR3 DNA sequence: TGTGCCAGCAGTTCTATAGGGAACACTGAAGCTTTCTTT.

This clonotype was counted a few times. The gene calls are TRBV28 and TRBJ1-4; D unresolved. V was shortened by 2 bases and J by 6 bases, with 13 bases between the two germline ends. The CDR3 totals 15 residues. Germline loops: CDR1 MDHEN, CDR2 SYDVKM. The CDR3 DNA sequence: TGTGCCAGCAGTTTAGTCTATACCCCGGATGAAAAACTGTTTTTT. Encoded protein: CASSLVYTPDEKLFF.

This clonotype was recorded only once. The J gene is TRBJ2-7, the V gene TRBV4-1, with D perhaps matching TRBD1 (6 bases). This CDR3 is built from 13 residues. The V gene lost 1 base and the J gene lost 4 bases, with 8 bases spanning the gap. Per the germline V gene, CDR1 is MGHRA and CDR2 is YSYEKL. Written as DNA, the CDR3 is TGCGCCAGCAGCCAAGGGACAGTTTACGAGCAGTACTTC. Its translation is CASSQGTVYEQYF.

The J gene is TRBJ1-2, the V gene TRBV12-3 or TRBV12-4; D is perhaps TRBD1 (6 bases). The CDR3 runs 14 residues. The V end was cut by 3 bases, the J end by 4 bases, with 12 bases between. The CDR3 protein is CASSFIQGPYGYTF. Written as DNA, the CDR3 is TGTGCCAGCAGTTTTATTCAGGGGCCCTATGGCTACACCTTC.

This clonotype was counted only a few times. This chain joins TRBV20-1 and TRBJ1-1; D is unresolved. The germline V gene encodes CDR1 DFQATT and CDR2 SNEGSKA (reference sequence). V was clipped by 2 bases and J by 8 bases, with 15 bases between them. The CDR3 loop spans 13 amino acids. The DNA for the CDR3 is TGCAGTGCTAGAACTGGTGGGCCTGGAGAAGCTTTCTTT. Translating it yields CSARTGGPGEAFF.

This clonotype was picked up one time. CDR3 in DNA: TGTGCCAGCAGTGAATTCACGGGTGCAGATACGCAGTATTTT. Its translation: CASSEFTGADTQYF. The rearrangement joins TRBV25-1 to TRBJ2-3; D remains ambiguous. The germline CDR1 and CDR2 sequences are MGHDK and SYGVNS. The CDR3 is made up of 14 amino acids. V was shortened by 1 base and J by 4 bases, with 9 bases between the two germline ends.

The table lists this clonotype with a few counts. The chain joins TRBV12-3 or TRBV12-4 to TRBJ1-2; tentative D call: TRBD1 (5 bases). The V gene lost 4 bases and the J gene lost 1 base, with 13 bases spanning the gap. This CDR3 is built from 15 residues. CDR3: CASSYGAASNYGYTF. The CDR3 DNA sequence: TGTGCCAGCAGTTACGGGGCAGCTAGTAACTATGGCTACACCTTC.

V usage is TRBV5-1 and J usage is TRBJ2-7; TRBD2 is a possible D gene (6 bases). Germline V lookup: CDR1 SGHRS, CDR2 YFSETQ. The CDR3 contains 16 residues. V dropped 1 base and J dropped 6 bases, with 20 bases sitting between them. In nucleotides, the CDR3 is TGCGCCAGCAGCTTGTTTGGCGGGACCTCGGGACCCGAGCAGTACTTC. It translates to CASSLFGGTSGPEQYF.

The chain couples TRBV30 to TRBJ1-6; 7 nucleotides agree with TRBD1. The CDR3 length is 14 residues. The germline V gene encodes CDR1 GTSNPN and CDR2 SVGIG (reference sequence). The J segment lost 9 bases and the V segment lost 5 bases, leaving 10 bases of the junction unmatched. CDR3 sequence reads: CAWRGGTEISPLHF. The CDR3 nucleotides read TGTGCCTGGCGCGGGGGGACAGAGATTTCACCCCTCCACTTT.